The sequence of this T cell receptor beta chain was determined in a study of blood T cell repertoires in COVID-19. Across the whole study: PBMCs, B-cell-depleted T cells, or T cells were the source of the cDNA or gDNA that made up the material.

Profiling relied on immunoSEQ multiplex PCR, and the TCRdb table lists in-frame clones only, not all of them. The sample includes around 190,000 clones, about 88% of them seen just once. CDR3 size: 12 residues. The ends were cut back, 2 bases at V and 6 bases at J, with 11 bases in the middle. In germline, CDR1 is GTSNPN, CDR2 SVGIG (reference sequence). What was sequenced was peripheral blood. The chain links TRBV30 to TRBJ2-7; the D gene is possibly TRBD2 (7 bases). This sequence originates from a man aged 45-65 years with COVID-19, enrolled during active disease. The CDR3 DNA reads TGTGCCTGGAGTCGGGGGGCCGGCGAGCAGTACTTC. This encodes CAWSRGAGEQYF.